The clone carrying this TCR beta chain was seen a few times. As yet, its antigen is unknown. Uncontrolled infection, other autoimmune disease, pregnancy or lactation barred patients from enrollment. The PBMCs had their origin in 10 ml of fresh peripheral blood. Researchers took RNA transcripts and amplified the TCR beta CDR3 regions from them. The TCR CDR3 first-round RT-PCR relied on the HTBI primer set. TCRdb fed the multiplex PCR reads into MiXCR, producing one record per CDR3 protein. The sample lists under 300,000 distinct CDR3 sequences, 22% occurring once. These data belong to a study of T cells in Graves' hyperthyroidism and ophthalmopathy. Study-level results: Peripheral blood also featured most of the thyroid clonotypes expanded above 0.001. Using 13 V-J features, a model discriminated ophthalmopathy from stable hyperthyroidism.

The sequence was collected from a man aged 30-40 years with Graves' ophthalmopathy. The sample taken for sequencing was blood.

In nucleotides, the CDR3 is TGTGCCAGTAAGGGACTCCCTGGAAACACCATATATTTT. Residues: CASKGLPGNTIYF. The chain couples TRBV12-3 or TRBV12-4 to TRBJ1-3, with D perhaps TRBD1 (5 bases). V was clipped by 9 bases and J by 2 bases, with 11 bases between them. The CDR3 has 13 residues.